This T cell receptor beta chain was documented in a study of regulatory T cells in long-lasting Graves disease. This clonotype was seen ten or more times. The antigen is unknown. The time point is: newly diagnosed GD, antithyroid drugs for less than 3 months. The TCR library was prepared using RNA isolated from PBMCs. An endocrinology department in Xi'an, China, supplied the patients. The V end lost 1 base, the J end lost 6 bases, and 7 bases lay between the germline ends. This CDR3 is 12 amino acids long. In germline, CDR1 is SGHRS, CDR2 YFSETQ. Investigators prepared the TCR beta libraries by applying iRepertoire HTBI primers and Arm-PCR of CDR3 regions. One entry per CDR3 protein, called by TCRdb with MiXCR from the multiplex PCR reads. The repertoire includes 350,000 to 550,000 distinct CDR3 sequences, 16% of them detected once, and 23% sits in the top ten. General study results and limits: Public clonotype sharing was higher in persistent than newly diagnosed patients. When disease was persistent, TRBV28, TRBJ1-2 and TRBJ2-5 were the favored segments.

The data also belong to a second study, concerning T cells in Graves' hyperthyroidism and ophthalmopathy. That report adds: The TCR CDR3 was amplified in a first-round RT-PCR using the HTBI primer set.

The clonotype comes from a woman aged 18-29 years with Graves disease. The material was peripheral blood mononuclear cells (PBMCs), obtained at new diagnosis, from a patient treated with antithyroid drugs. The V and J genes are TRBV5-1 and TRBJ1-1, with D perhaps matching TRBD1 (5 bases). The CDR3 DNA is TGCGCCAGCAGCTTGATGGGGGCTGAAGCTTTCTTT. The encoded protein is CASSLMGAEAFF.